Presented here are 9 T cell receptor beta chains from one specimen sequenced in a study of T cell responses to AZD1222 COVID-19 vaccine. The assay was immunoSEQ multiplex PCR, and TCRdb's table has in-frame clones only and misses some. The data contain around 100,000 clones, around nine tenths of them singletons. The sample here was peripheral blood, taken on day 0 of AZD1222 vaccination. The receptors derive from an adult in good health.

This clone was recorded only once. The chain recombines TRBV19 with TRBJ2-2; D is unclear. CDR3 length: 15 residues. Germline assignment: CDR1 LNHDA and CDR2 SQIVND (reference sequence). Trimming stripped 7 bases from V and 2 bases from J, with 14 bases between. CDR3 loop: CASTPLGLNTGELFF. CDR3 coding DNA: TGTGCCAGTACCCCCCTCGGCCTAAACACCGGGGAGCTGTTTTTT.

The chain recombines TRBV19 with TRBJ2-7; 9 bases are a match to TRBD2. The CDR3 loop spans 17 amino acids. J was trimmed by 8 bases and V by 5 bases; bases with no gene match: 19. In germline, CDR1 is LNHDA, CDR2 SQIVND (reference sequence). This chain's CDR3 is CASSSPGGFSGSMQQYF. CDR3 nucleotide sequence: TGTGCCAGTAGTTCCCCTGGAGGATTTAGCGGGAGTATGCAGCAGTACTTC. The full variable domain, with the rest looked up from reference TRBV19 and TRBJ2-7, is DGGITQSPKYLFRKEGQNVTLSCEQNLNHDAMYWYRQDPGQGLRLIYYSQIVNDFQKGDIAEGYSVSREKKESFPLTVTSAQKNPTAFYLCASSSPGGFSGSMQQYFGPGTRLTVT.

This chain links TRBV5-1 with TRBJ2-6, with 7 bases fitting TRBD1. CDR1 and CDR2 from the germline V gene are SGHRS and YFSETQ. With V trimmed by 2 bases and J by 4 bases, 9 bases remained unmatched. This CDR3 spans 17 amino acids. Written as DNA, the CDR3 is TGCGCCAGCAGCTTTTCCGGGACAGTTCGGGGGGCCAACGTCCTGACTTTC. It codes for CASSFSGTVRGANVLTF.

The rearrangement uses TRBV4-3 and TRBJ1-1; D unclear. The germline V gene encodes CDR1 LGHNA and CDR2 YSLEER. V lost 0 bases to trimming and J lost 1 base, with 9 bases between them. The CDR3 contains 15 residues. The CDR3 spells CASSQEGFGNTEAFF. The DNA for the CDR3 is TGCGCCAGCAGCCAAGAGGGATTTGGGAACACTGAAGCTTTCTTT.

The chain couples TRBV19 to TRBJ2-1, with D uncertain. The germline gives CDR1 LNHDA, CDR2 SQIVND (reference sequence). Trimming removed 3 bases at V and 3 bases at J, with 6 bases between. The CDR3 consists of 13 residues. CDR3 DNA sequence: TGTGCCAGTAGTATTGGGGACTACAATGAGCAGTTCTTC. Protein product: CASSIGDYNEQFF.

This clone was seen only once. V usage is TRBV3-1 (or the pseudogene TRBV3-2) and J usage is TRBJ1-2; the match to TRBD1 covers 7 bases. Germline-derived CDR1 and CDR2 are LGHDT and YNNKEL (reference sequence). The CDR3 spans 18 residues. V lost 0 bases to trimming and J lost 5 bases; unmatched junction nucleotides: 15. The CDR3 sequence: CASSQDRQGHPFGYGYTF. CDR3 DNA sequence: TGTGCCAGCAGCCAAGATCGACAGGGACACCCATTTGGGTATGGCTACACCTTC.

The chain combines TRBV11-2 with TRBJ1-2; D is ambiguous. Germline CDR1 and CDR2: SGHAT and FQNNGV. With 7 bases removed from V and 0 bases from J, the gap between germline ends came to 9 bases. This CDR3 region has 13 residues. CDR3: CASKATSNYGYTF. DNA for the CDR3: TGTGCCAGCAAAGCCACCTCTAACTATGGCTACACCTTC.

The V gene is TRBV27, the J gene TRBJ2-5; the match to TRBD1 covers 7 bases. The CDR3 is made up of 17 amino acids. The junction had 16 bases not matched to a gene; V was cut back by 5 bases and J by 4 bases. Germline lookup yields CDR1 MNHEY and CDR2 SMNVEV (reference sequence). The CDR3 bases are TGTGCCAGCAGTCTATACCGCGACAGGGATCTGGGAGAGACCCAGTACTTC. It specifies CASSLYRDRDLGETQYF.

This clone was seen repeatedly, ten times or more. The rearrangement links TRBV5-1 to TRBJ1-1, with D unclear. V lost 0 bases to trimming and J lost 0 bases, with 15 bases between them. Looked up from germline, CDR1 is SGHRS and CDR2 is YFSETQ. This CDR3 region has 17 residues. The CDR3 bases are TGCGCCAGCAGCTTGGATGGTACAGAGCTTATGAACACTGAAGCTTTCTTT. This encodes CASSLDGTELMNTEAFF.